One and the same sample provided the 29 T cell receptor beta chains below, sequenced in a study of T cells expressing NK-cell markers. TCRdb processed the 5' RACE reads again and assigns one entry to each CDR3 protein, with no DNA. The sample table includes fewer than 300,000 distinct CDR3 sequences. Material: blood T cells: a sorted CD56 or NKG2C T cell subset, CD4+ or CD8+ T cells, or bulk PBMC T cells (not recorded which). Every receptor here comes from a woman aged 18 to 69 in good health.

The rearrangement uses TRBV12-3 or TRBV12-4 and TRBJ1-2; the TCRdb D gene call, TRBD1, has no DNA to confirm it. The CDR3 is made up of 16 amino acids. CDR3 amino acids: CASSLWGQGVGYGYTF.

J is TRBJ2-2 and V is TRBV3-1; with no DNA, the TCRdb D assignment of TRBD2 cannot be verified. CDR3 length: 16 residues. Germline CDR1 is LGHDT and CDR2 is YNNKEL (reference sequence). Here the CDR3 reads CASSQVLAGNTGELFF.

The chain combines TRBV6-2 or TRBV6-3 with TRBJ1-1. The CDR3 sequence is 12 residues long. Germline CDR1 is MNHEY and CDR2 is SVGEGT. CDR3: CASWRIPNRAFF.

This sequence joins TRBV2 and TRBJ1-6. The CDR3 runs to 15 residues. From germline, CDR1 is SNHLY and CDR2 FYNNEI. This CDR3 reads CASSVKAGHNSPLHF. Supplemented by reference TRBV2 and TRBJ1-6, the full variable domain reads EPEVTQTPSHQVTQMGQEVILRCVPISNHLYFYWYRQILGQKVEFLVSFYNNEISEKSEIFDDQFSVERPDGSNFTLKIRSTKLEDSAMYFCASSVKAGHNSPLHFGNGTRLTVT.

The chain employs TRBV11-2 and TRBJ1-1. The germline V gene encodes CDR1 SGHAT and CDR2 FQNNGV. This CDR3 has 13 amino acids. CDR3 sequence: CASRLSMNTEAFF.

V and J are TRBV28 and TRBJ1-5; TCRdb calls TRBD1, which cannot be checked without DNA. The CDR3 is 17 residues long. Looked up from germline, CDR1 is MDHEN and CDR2 is SYDVKM. This chain's CDR3 is CASSLRGTGVSNQPQHF.

This rearrangement joins TRBV20-1 to TRBJ2-2. Germline values: CDR1 DFQATT, CDR2 SNEGSKA (reference sequence). The CDR3 length is 14 residues. The CDR3 sequence: CSATGMVFTGELFF.

V is TRBV6-5 and J is TRBJ2-7; without DNA, the TCRdb call of TRBD1 cannot be checked. This CDR3 region has 16 residues. CDR1 is MNHEY, CDR2 SVGAGI, per germline. The CDR3 sequence: CASSYSNVAGFYEQYF.

V gene TRBV20-1 combines with J gene TRBJ2-1; as DNA is missing, the TRBD1 call by TCRdb cannot be tested. Germline loops: CDR1 DFQATT, CDR2 SNEGSKA (reference sequence). This CDR3 has 16 residues. This CDR3 reads CSARRGVAGSYNEQFF.

The chain employs TRBV20-1 and TRBJ2-1; checking the TCRdb D call of TRBD2 is not possible without DNA. The CDR3 covers 19 residues. The germline gives CDR1 DFQATT, CDR2 SNEGSKA (reference sequence). CDR3 region: CSARAQWRASGRVGNEQFF.

This sequence joins TRBV19 and TRBJ1-1. Germline CDR1 is LNHDA and CDR2 is SQIVND (reference sequence). The CDR3 has 14 amino acids. The CDR3 loop is CASSIGSFNTEAFF.

CDR3 sequence reads: CASQTSPRSNEQFF. The gene calls are TRBV7-8 and TRBJ2-1. Germline CDR1 SGHVS, CDR2 FQNEAQ. The CDR3 has 14 amino acids.

The chain combines TRBV12-3 or TRBV12-4 with TRBJ1-2; there is no DNA to check the TCRdb D call of TRBD1. The CDR3 length is 13 residues. The chain's CDR3 is CASRRALSYGYTF.

The chain carries TRBV7-3 and TRBJ2-2. The CDR3 is 14 residues long. Germline V gives CDR1 SGHTA, CDR2 FQGTGA. The CDR3 is CASTLGSNTGELFF.

The chain combines TRBV29-1 with TRBJ1-5; TCRdb outputs TRBD1, but without DNA this stays unchecked. The length of the CDR3 is 13 residues. Germline-derived CDR1 and CDR2 are SQVTM and ANQGSEA. The CDR3 is CSVSRDGLEPQHF.

V is TRBV12-3 or TRBV12-4 and J is TRBJ2-5; with no DNA, the TCRdb D assignment of TRBD2 cannot be verified. The CDR3 is 14 residues long. The CDR3 spells CASTPSGGGETQYF.

The chain has TRBV9 and TRBJ2-1; with no DNA, the TCRdb D assignment of TRBD2 cannot be verified. This CDR3 is 18 amino acids long. Per germline, CDR1 SGDLS and CDR2 YYNGEE. The chain's CDR3 is CASRRLAGGPSSYNEQFF.

The V gene is TRBV7-2, the J gene TRBJ2-3; TCRdb gives TRBD2 as the D gene, but with no DNA this cannot be confirmed. This CDR3 is 13 amino acids long. Germline CDR1 SGHTA, CDR2 FQGNSA. CDR3 region: CASSLDRGDTQYF.

This sequence joins TRBV18 and TRBJ2-5; TCRdb's D call of TRBD2 is untestable without DNA. Germline V lookup: CDR1 KGHSH, CDR2 LQKENI. The CDR3 consists of 15 residues. The CDR3 reads CASSRREVGRETQYF.

This rearrangement joins TRBV6-5 to TRBJ2-5. The CDR3 is 14 residues long. Germline CDR1 MNHEY, CDR2 SVGAGI. CDR3 amino acids: CASSYAASQETQYF.

V is TRBV4-2 and J is TRBJ2-1; TCRdb's assignment of TRBD1 cannot be checked, as there is no DNA. The CDR3 length is 15 residues. CDR1 is LGHNA and CDR2 is YNFKEQ in the germline V gene. The CDR3 spells CASSQVGRGASEQFF.

The chain employs TRBV7-9 and TRBJ2-6. The germline V gene encodes CDR1 SEHNR and CDR2 FQNEAQ (reference sequence). The CDR3 length is 16 residues. The CDR3 is CASSLLIGAGANVLTF.

V usage is TRBV20-1 and J usage is TRBJ2-3; TCRdb lists TRBD1, though no DNA is available to test this call. The CDR3 is 15 residues long. In germline, CDR1 is DFQATT, CDR2 SNEGSKA (reference sequence). The CDR3 region is CSALPLDRGTDTQYF.

This rearrangement joins TRBV20-1 to TRBJ1-5. The length of the CDR3 is 12 residues. CDR1 and CDR2 from the germline V gene are DFQATT and SNEGSKA (reference sequence). CDR3 protein: CSAIRGGQPQHF.

The J gene is TRBJ2-2, the V gene TRBV7-9; TCRdb indicates TRBD1, and absent DNA this call remains unverified. The CDR3 contains 15 residues. Per the germline V gene, CDR1 is SEHNR and CDR2 is FQNEAQ (reference sequence). CDR3 in amino acids: CASRQHQPGQGELFF.

The V and J genes are TRBV29-1 and TRBJ2-7; TCRdb outputs TRBD1, but without DNA this stays unchecked. Germline CDR1 is SQVTM and CDR2 is ANQGSEA. This CDR3 has 12 residues. The CDR3 spells CSVSGTGYEQYF.

This rearrangement joins TRBV5-1 to TRBJ2-7; TCRdb reports TRBD1, a call that lacks DNA to check it against. From germline, CDR1 is SGHRS and CDR2 YFSETQ. This CDR3 spans 15 amino acids. The CDR3 protein is CASRGGTVISYEQYF.

The genes are TRBV4-3 and TRBJ2-7; TCRdb's assignment of TRBD2 cannot be checked, as there is no DNA. Germline loops: CDR1 LGHNA, CDR2 YSLEER. The CDR3 is made up of 16 amino acids. The CDR3 sequence: CASSQDLGGFSYEQYF.

V gene TRBV20-1 combines with J gene TRBJ2-7; TCRdb reports TRBD1, a call that lacks DNA to check it against. CDR1 and CDR2 (germline): DFQATT, SNEGSKA (reference sequence). The CDR3 loop spans 13 amino acids. CDR3 in amino acids: CSAEDRGLYEQYF.